Listed below are T cell receptor beta chains from one sample, sequenced in a study of blood T cell repertoires in COVID-19. Data came from immunoSEQ multiplex PCR; TCRdb stores just in-frame clones and leaves some out. The sample lists hundreds of thousands of clones; around 90% were seen once. Sequenced input: peripheral blood. These receptors originate from a man aged 55 to 70 who had recovered from COVID-19. Each CDR3 is given with its conserved first and last residue. Each record gives: CDR3 DNA, CDR3 protein, V gene, J gene, clone size, D gene. A D gene is named only where the DNA matches it firmly. The size field is filled for only some rows; it gives once, few, many or a size class.

CDR3 DNA: TGCGCCAGCAGCTTAAGACAGGGGGGTAACACCGGGGAGCTGTTTTTT
CDR3 protein: CASSLRQGGNTGELFF
V gene: TRBV5-1
J gene: TRBJ2-2
clone size: .
D gene: TRBD1

CDR3 DNA: TGTGCCAGCAGCGGACAGGGGGCTACCTACGAGCAGTACTTC
CDR3 protein: CASSGQGATYEQYF
V gene: TRBV13
J gene: TRBJ2-7
clone size: .
D gene: TRBD1

CDR3 DNA: TGTGCCAGCAGCCCTACTAGCGGGGGGGCTGCATGGTACGAGCAGTACTTC
CDR3 protein: CASSPTSGGAAWYEQYF
V gene: TRBV5-6
J gene: TRBJ2-7
clone size: few
D gene: TRBD2

CDR3 DNA: TGTGCCAGCAGGTTGACAGGGGCATTCGAAAGTGGCTACACCTTC
CDR3 protein: CASRLTGAFESGYTF
V gene: TRBV7-9
J gene: TRBJ1-2
clone size: once
D gene: TRBD1

CDR3 DNA: TGTGCCACAACTTTACGTTTAAAGGGGACCTACGAGCAGTACTTC
CDR3 protein: CATTLRLKGTYEQYF
V gene: TRBV2
J gene: TRBJ2-7
clone size: .
D gene: .

CDR3 DNA: TGTGCCAGCAGCTTGGGCTGGAACCCGAACAATGAGCAGTTCTTC
CDR3 protein: CASSLGWNPNNEQFF
V gene: TRBV7-8
J gene: TRBJ2-1
clone size: once
D gene: .

CDR3 DNA: TGCAGCGTTGAAGTGGTAGAAGAGCAGTTCTTC
CDR3 protein: CSVEVVEEQFF
V gene: TRBV29-1
J gene: TRBJ2-1
clone size: .
D gene: .

CDR3 DNA: TGTGCCAGCAGCCGGTTGCAGGGCACTGCTTTCTTT
CDR3 protein: CASSRLQGTAFF
V gene: TRBV5-5
J gene: TRBJ1-1
clone size: .
D gene: .

CDR3 DNA: TGTGCCAGTAGTATAAGAGCGGGGGTCTACAATGAGCAGTTCTTC
CDR3 protein: CASSIRAGVYNEQFF
V gene: TRBV19
J gene: TRBJ2-1
clone size: .
D gene: TRBD2

CDR3 DNA: TGTGCCAGCAGCCAAGATACCCCCCTGAGGGCCAAAAACATTCAGTACTTC
CDR3 protein: CASSQDTPLRAKNIQYF
V gene: TRBV4-2
J gene: TRBJ2-4
clone size: .
D gene: .

CDR3 DNA: TGTGCCAGCAGCTTGGGGGGAGCTCACACCGGGGAGCTGTTTTTT
CDR3 protein: CASSLGGAHTGELFF
V gene: TRBV6-5
J gene: TRBJ2-2
clone size: .
D gene: .

CDR3 DNA: TGTGCCAGCAGCTTAGGCCCAGGCAGGGGTCAAGAGACCCAGTACTTC
CDR3 protein: CASSLGPGRGQETQYF
V gene: TRBV7-2
J gene: TRBJ2-5
clone size: .
D gene: .

CDR3 DNA: TGCGCCAGCAGCCAAGAGGGCGGGAGGTACTACAATGAGCAGTTCTTC
CDR3 protein: CASSQEGGRYYNEQFF
V gene: TRBV4-1
J gene: TRBJ2-1
clone size: .
D gene: TRBD2

CDR3 DNA: TGTGCCAGCAGTTACGGAGGGACTAGCGTTTACAATGAGCAGTTCTTC
CDR3 protein: CASSYGGTSVYNEQFF
V gene: TRBV6-2/TRBV6-3
J gene: TRBJ2-1
clone size: .
D gene: TRBD2

CDR3 DNA: TGTGCCAGCTCACCACAGACTGAAAACATTCAGTACTTC
CDR3 protein: CASSPQTENIQYF
V gene: TRBV18
J gene: TRBJ2-4
clone size: .
D gene: .

CDR3 DNA: TGTGCCAGCAGGGAGAGGACAGCAACAGTTAACACTGAAGCTTTCTTT
CDR3 protein: CASRERTATVNTEAFF
V gene: TRBV27
J gene: TRBJ1-1
clone size: .
D gene: .

CDR3 DNA: TGTGCCAGCATAGCGGGAACAAACTATGGCTACACCTTC
CDR3 protein: CASIAGTNYGYTF
V gene: TRBV6-6
J gene: TRBJ1-2
clone size: .
D gene: .

CDR3 DNA: TGCGCCAGCAAATCTGGGACTAGCGGGGGGGCTGGAAGCACAGATACGCAGTATTTT
CDR3 protein: CASKSGTSGGAGSTDTQYF
V gene: TRBV5-1
J gene: TRBJ2-3
clone size: .
D gene: TRBD2

CDR3 DNA: TGCGCCAGCAGCCCAAGGGCCCTGGGGGCGGGAGAGGTTAATGAGCAGTTCTTC
CDR3 protein: CASSPRALGAGEVNEQFF
V gene: TRBV4-1
J gene: TRBJ2-1
clone size: .
D gene: .

CDR3 DNA: TGTGCCAGCAGCTTAATTCACAGGGCCAGCGGGGAGCTGTTTTTT
CDR3 protein: CASSLIHRASGELFF
V gene: TRBV7-3
J gene: TRBJ2-2
clone size: .
D gene: .

CDR3 DNA: TGTGCCAGCAGCTCCCGTCGGGGTAGCGGGGGAGAGACCCAGTACTTC
CDR3 protein: CASSSRRGSGGETQYF
V gene: TRBV5-6
J gene: TRBJ2-5
clone size: .
D gene: TRBD2

CDR3 DNA: TGTGCCAGCAGCTTCGTCACTGAAGCTTTCTTT
CDR3 protein: CASSFVTEAFF
V gene: TRBV7-9
J gene: TRBJ1-1
clone size: .
D gene: .

CDR3 DNA: TGCGCCAGCAGCCAAGATCCGGGACAGGGACTAAACATTCAGTACTTC
CDR3 protein: CASSQDPGQGLNIQYF
V gene: TRBV4-1
J gene: TRBJ2-4
clone size: .
D gene: TRBD1

CDR3 DNA: TGCGCCAGCAGCTTGCTGTCGGGGAACACTGAAGCTTTCTTT
CDR3 protein: CASSLLSGNTEAFF
V gene: TRBV5-1
J gene: TRBJ1-1
clone size: .
D gene: .

CDR3 DNA: TGTGCCAGCAGCCTGGGAGGGGGCGAGCAGTACTTC
CDR3 protein: CASSLGGGEQYF
V gene: TRBV7-2
J gene: TRBJ2-7
clone size: .
D gene: .

CDR3 DNA: TGTGCCAGCAGCGCGTCCGGGCAGGGGACCGGGGAGCTGTTTTTT
CDR3 protein: CASSASGQGTGELFF
V gene: TRBV7-3
J gene: TRBJ2-2
clone size: .
D gene: .

CDR3 DNA: TGTGCCATCAGTGAGTCAGAGCGGGAGTCAAAGTACTTC
CDR3 protein: CAISESERESKYF
V gene: TRBV10-3
J gene: TRBJ2-7
clone size: .
D gene: TRBD2

CDR3 DNA: TGTGCCAGCAGCCAAGGTTCCAACGAGCAGTACTTC
CDR3 protein: CASSQGSNEQYF
V gene: TRBV4-2
J gene: TRBJ2-7
clone size: .
D gene: .